This T cell receptor beta chain was sequenced during a study of blood T cells in healthy people across ages. Broader study findings: It was the long-lived donors that had more naive CD4+ cells and higher diversity than aged donors. Across the age range, TCR beta diversity per million T cells fell in a roughly linear way. Using unsorted PBMCs precluded a conclusive naive versus antigen-experienced comparison.

Combining a sample-barcoded 5' primer with a J-beta primer mix, a second PCR ran for roughly 6 to 12 cycles. The template-switch adaptor was a 5' adaptor with 12 random nucleotides. It tagged each cDNA molecule. From the 5' RACE reads, TCRdb called clonotypes with MiXCR, one entry per CDR3 protein. The sample has fewer than 650,000 distinct CDR3 sequences, roughly a quarter seen once. This clonotype was found a few times. The antigen remains unidentified. CDR1 SGHAT and CDR2 FQNNGV come from the germline V gene. The CDR3 totals 11 residues. Trimming removed 4 bases at V and 12 bases at J, with 10 bases between. These data were likewise used in another study, on T cells of mothers and their children.

Sequencing was done on a sample of blood. The chain combines TRBV11-2 with TRBJ2-4, with a possible D match to TRBD2 (5 bases). The TCR originated in a boy aged 2 to 10 in good health. The CDR3 sequence: CASSSGWGQYF. CDR3 nucleotide sequence: TGTGCCAGCAGCTCGGGGTGGGGTCAGTACTTC.